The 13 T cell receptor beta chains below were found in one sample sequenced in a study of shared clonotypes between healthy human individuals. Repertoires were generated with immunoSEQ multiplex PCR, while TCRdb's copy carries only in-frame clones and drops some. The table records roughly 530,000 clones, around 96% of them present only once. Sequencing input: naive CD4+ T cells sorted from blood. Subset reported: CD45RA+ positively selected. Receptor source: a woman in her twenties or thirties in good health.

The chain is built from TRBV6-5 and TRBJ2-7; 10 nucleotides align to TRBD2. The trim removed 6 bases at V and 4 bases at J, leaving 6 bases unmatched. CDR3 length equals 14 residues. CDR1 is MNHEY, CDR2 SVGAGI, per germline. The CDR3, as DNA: TGTGCCAGCAGAAAGCGGGAGGGCCCTTACGAGCAGTACTTC. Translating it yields CASRKREGPYEQYF.

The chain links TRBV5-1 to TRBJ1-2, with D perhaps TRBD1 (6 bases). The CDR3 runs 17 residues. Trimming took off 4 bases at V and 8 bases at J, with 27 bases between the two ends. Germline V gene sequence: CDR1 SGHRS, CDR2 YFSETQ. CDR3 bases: TGCGCCAGCAGCGTAGCCGCGGTGGGGTTGGGGGCTGCGGGCTACACCTTC. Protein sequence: CASSVAAVGLGAAGYTF.

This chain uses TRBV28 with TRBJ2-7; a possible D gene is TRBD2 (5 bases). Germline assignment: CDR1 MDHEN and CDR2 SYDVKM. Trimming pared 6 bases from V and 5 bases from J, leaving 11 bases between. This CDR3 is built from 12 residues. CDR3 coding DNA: TGTGCCAGCAGGACTAACCACCACGAGCAGTACTTC. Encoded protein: CASRTNHHEQYF.

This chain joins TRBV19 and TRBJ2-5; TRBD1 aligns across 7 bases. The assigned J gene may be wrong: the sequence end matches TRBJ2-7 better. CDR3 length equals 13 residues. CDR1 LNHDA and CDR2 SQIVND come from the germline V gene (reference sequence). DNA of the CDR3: TGTGCCAGTAGTTCCCTGCCAGGGGGCGAGCAGTACTTC. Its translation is CASSSLPGGEQYF.

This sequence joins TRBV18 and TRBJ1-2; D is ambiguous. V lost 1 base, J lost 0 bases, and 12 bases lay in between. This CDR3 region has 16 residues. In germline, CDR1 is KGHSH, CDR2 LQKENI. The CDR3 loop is CASSPRLGGSNYGYTF. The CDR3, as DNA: TGTGCCAGCTCACCACGGTTGGGTGGATCTAACTATGGCTACACCTTC. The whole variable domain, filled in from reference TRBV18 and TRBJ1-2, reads NAGVMQNPRHLVRRRGQEARLRCSPMKGHSHVYWYRQLPEEGLKFMVYLQKENIIDESGMPKERFSAEFPKEGPSILRIQQVVRGDSAAYFCASSPRLGGSNYGYTFGSGTRLTVV.

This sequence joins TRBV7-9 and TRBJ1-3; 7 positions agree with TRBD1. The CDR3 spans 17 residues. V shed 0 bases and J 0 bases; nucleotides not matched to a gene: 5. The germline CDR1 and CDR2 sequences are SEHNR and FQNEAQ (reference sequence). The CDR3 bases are TGTGCCAGCAGCTTAGCGGCAGGGGGAAGCTCTGGAAACACCATATATTTT. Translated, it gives CASSLAAGGSSGNTIYF.

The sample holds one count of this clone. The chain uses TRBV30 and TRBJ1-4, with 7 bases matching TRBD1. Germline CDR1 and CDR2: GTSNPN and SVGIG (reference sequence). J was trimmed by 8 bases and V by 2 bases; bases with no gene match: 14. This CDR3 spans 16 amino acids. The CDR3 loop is CAWSQGGWAFGEKLFF. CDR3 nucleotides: TGTGCCTGGAGTCAGGGGGGCTGGGCTTTTGGCGAAAAACTGTTTTTT. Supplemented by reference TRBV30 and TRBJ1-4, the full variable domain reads SQTIHQWPATLVQPVGSPLSLECTVEGTSNPNLYWYRQAAGRGLQLLFYSVGIGQISSEVPQNLSASRPQDRQFILSSKKLLLSDSGFYLCAWSQGGWAFGEKLFFGSGTQLSVL.

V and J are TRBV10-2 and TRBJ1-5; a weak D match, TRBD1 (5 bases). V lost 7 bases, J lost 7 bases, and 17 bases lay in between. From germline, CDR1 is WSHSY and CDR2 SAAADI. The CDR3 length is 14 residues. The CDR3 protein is CASTVGEGIQPQHF. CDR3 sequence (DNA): TGCGCCAGCACGGTGGGGGAGGGGATCCAGCCCCAGCATTTT.

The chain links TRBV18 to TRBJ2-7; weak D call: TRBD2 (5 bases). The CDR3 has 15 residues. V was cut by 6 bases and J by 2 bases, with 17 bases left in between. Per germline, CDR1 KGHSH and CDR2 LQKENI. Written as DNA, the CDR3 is TGTGCCAGCTCGGCGGACTCTGGGGTAACCTACGAGCAGTACTTC. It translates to CASSADSGVTYEQYF. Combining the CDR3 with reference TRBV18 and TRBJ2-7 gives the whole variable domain NAGVMQNPRHLVRRRGQEARLRCSPMKGHSHVYWYRQLPEEGLKFMVYLQKENIIDESGMPKERFSAEFPKEGPSILRIQQVVRGDSAAYFCASSADSGVTYEQYFGPGTRLTVT.

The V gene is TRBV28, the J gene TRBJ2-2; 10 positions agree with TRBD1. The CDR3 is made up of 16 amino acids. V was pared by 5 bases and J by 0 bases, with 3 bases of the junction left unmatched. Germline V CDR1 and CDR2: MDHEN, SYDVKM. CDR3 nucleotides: TGTGCCAGCAGTCCCGGACAGGGGGCGAACACCGGGGAGCTGTTTTTT. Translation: CASSPGQGANTGELFF.

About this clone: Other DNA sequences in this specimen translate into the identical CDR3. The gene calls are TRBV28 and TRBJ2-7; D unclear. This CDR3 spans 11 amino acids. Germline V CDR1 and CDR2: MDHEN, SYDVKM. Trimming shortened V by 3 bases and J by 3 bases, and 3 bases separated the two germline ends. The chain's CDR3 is CASSLLYEQYF. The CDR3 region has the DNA TGTGCCAGCAGTTTGCTCTACGAGCAGTACTTC.

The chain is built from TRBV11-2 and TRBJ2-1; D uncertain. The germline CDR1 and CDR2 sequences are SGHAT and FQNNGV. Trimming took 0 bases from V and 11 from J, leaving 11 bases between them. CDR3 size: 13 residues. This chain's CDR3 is CASSLDLERQQFF. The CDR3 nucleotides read TGTGCCAGCAGCTTAGATCTGGAGAGGCAGCAGTTCTTC. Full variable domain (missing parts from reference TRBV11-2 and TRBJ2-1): EAGVAQSPRYKIIEKRQSVAFWCNPISGHATLYWYQQILGQGPKLLIQFQNNGVVDDSQLPKDRFSAERLKGVDSTLKIQPAKLEDSAVYLCASSLDLERQQFFGPGTRLTVL.

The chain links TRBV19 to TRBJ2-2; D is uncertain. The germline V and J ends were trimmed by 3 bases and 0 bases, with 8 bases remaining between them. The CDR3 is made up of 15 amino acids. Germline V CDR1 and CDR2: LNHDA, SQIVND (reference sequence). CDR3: CASSMGRSNTGELFF. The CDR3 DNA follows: TGTGCCAGTAGTATGGGCAGGTCGAACACCGGGGAGCTGTTTTTT. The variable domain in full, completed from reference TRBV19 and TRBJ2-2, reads DGGITQSPKYLFRKEGQNVTLSCEQNLNHDAMYWYRQDPGQGLRLIYYSQIVNDFQKGDIAEGYSVSREKKESFPLTVTSAQKNPTAFYLCASSMGRSNTGELFFGEGSRLTVL.